This TCR beta chain appears in the sequencing data of a study of blood T cell repertoires in COVID-19. Turning to the study itself: Italy, Spain and the United States were the sources of the convalescent and acute COVID-19 samples.

This clone appeared a single time. Profiled with immunoSEQ multiplex PCR; TCRdb holds only in-frame clones, not every one. The sample contains 150,000 to 160,000 clones, more than 80% of which appear only once. This CDR3 contains 14 residues. The V gene lost 6 bases and the J gene lost 0 bases, with 12 bases spanning the gap. CDR1 SQVTM and CDR2 ANQGSEA come from the germline V gene. The source of this sequence is a woman between 35 and 50 years old with acute or convalescent COVID-19. Sequencing was carried out using peripheral blood. The chain couples TRBV29-1 to TRBJ1-3; maybe TRBD1 (5 bases). As DNA, the CDR3 is TGCAGCGTAGACAGCTTTATCTCTGGAAACACCATATATTTT. Protein product: CSVDSFISGNTIYF.